This TCR beta chain was sequenced for a study of OX40 agonist ivuxolimab in advanced cancers. CDR1 and CDR2 from the germline V gene are MNHEY and SMNVEV (reference sequence). V shed 0 bases and J shed 0 bases, with 6 bases lying between them. The CDR3 is made up of 15 amino acids. Using immunoSEQ multiplex PCR, the repertoire was profiled, and TCRdb retains in-frame clones only, with some absent. The data hold some 95,000 clones, with about 85% observed a single time. The receptor was isolated from an adult with an advanced solid tumor such as melanoma, head and neck, liver or kidney cancer. This sample comprised CD4+ or CD8+ T cells sorted from blood, obtained in a trial of the OX40 agonist ivuxolimab. The genes are TRBV27 and TRBJ1-3; no definite D call. The CDR3 bases are TGTGCCAGCAGTTTATCTTGGACCTCTGGAAACACCATATATTTT. The encoded protein is CASSLSWTSGNTIYF.